The T cell receptor (beta chain) under discussion was sequenced for a study of PD-L1 blockade in urothelial cancer. Across the study: Blood samples had a median of around 150,000 T cells.

Some clones are missing from TCRdb's copy, which holds only in-frame ones; the method was immunoSEQ multiplex PCR. The repertoire holds 85,000 to 130,000 clones, with about 89% as singletons. Germline-derived CDR1 and CDR2 are SNHLY and FYNNEI. The V end lost 7 bases, the J end lost 0 bases, and 9 bases lay between the germline ends. CDR3 size: 14 residues. The rearrangement uses TRBV2 and TRBJ2-2; D may be TRBD1 (6 bases). The input for sequencing was PBMCs, taken around atezolizumab (anti-PD-L1) treatment. This TCR derives from a woman at least 80 years old with urothelial cancer. The CDR3 is CASIRTANTGELFF. The CDR3 DNA reads TGTGCCAGCATCAGGACAGCGAACACCGGGGAGCTGTTTTTT.